This T cell receptor beta chain is drawn from a study of T cell changes during pregnancy in multiple sclerosis. Germline loops: CDR1 SGDLS, CDR2 YYNGEE. V was clipped by 2 bases and J by 1 base, with 10 bases between them. The CDR3 has 15 amino acids. In its sample, this clone was seen once. Profiling relied on immunoSEQ multiplex PCR, and the TCRdb table lists in-frame clones only, not all of them. This table holds 40,000 to 55,000 clones, 90% found once. The specimen was CD4+ T cells from peripheral blood mononuclear cells, collected before pregnancy. The chain combines TRBV9 with TRBJ2-1; D might be TRBD1 (6 bases). The TCR comes from a female donor with multiple sclerosis, enrolled in a pregnancy study. This CDR3 is CASSVGQGSYNEQFF. CDR3 bases: TGTGCCAGCAGCGTGGGGCAGGGGTCCTACAATGAGCAGTTCTTC.